The clone carrying this T cell receptor (beta chain) was detected only once. The antigen remains undetermined. Sample treatment: around 19 received Ad26.COV2.S at low or high dose, single or two shots; five or six received placebo; per-sample allocation not given. Collection of samples fell on day 63 after the first vaccine or placebo injection. This entry is derived from a study of Ad26.COV2.S vaccination and SARS-CoV-2 variants. Sequencing used immunoSEQ multiplex PCR; TCRdb keeps in-frame clones, though not all of them. Among 400,000 to 500,000 clones, 70% to 90% were seen once, and the ten largest hold 3.6%. The germline V gene has CDR1 SGHAT and CDR2 FQNNGV. This CDR3 region has 16 residues. V was clipped by 4 bases and J by 4 bases; unmatched bases: 9. General study points: Spike-specific responses of CD8+ and CD4+ T cells were reported to display substantial breadth after vaccination.

This chain uses TRBV11-2 with TRBJ1-4; TRBD1 matches at 7 bases. The material sequenced was peripheral blood, taken in a trial of Ad26.COV2.S vaccine versus placebo. This TCR came from a person between 18 and 59 years old who received the Ad26.COV2.S COVID-19 vaccine or a placebo. The CDR3 sequence is CASSSRRTGYNEKLFF. In DNA form, the CDR3 reads TGTGCCAGCAGCTCCCGCCGGACAGGTTATAATGAAAAACTGTTTTTT. The variable domain in full, with the rest retrieved from reference TRBV11-2 and TRBJ1-4, is EAGVAQSPRYKIIEKRQSVAFWCNPISGHATLYWYQQILGQGPKLLIQFQNNGVVDDSQLPKDRFSAERLKGVDSTLKIQPAKLEDSAVYLCASSSRRTGYNEKLFFGSGTQLSVL.